The subject of this entry is one T cell receptor beta chain. The entry originates in a study of CD8 T cells in Susac syndrome. About the study: Active disease was present in about six of the sequenced Susac syndrome patients, and remission in eight or nine. When blood was collected, patients with Susac syndrome were therapy-naive, were taking corticosteroids, or were receiving intravenous immunoglobulin alone.

Random hexamers were used to reverse transcribe roughly 0.45 to 1 ug of RNA. Amplification of TCR beta CDR3 by immunoSEQ multiplex PCR spanned 54 Vbeta and 13 Jbeta. TCRdb ran MiXCR on the immunoSEQ multiplex PCR reads and lists one entry per CDR3 protein. This table holds some 200,000 distinct CDR3 sequences, approximately 95% found once. Negative isolation yielded CD4+ and CD8+ T cells, and FACS enriched TEMRA cells. The CDR3 contains 15 residues. The germline V gene encodes CDR1 SGHAT and CDR2 FQNNGV. V lost 1 base and J lost 2, with 9 bases in between. The chain links TRBV11-2 to TRBJ1-5; a weak D match, TRBD1 (6 bases). The receptor was derived from a human donor with Susac syndrome. Sequencing input: CD4+ T cells from PBMCs. CDR3 protein: CASSLGRGGNQPQHF. The CDR3 DNA follows: TGTGCCAGCAGCTTAGGCAGGGGCGGCAATCAGCCCCAGCATTTT.